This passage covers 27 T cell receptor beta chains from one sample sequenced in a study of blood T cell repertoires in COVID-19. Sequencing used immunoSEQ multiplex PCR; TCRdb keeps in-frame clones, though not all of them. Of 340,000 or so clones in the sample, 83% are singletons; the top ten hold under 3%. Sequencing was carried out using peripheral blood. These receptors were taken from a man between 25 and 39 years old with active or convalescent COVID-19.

The chain's CDR3 is CASSQDGETEAFF. The CDR3, as DNA: TGTGCCAGCAGCCAAGACGGGGAAACTGAAGCTTTCTTT. V usage is TRBV3-1 (or the pseudogene TRBV3-2) and J usage is TRBJ1-1, with unresolved D. V was clipped by 0 bases and J by 5 bases, with 7 bases between them. The CDR3 is 13 amino acids. The V gene's germline CDR1 is LGHDT and CDR2 YNNKEL (reference sequence).

CDR3 DNA sequence: TGTGCCAGCATACTAGCGGGATACTACAATGAGCAGTTCTTC. Amino acid sequence: CASILAGYYNEQFF. The V gene is TRBV6-5, the J gene TRBJ2-1; 10 positions agree with TRBD2. Germline-derived CDR1 and CDR2 are MNHEY and SVGAGI. This CDR3 has 14 residues. Germline trimming cut 7 bases from V and 3 bases from J; bases unmatched to any gene: 3.

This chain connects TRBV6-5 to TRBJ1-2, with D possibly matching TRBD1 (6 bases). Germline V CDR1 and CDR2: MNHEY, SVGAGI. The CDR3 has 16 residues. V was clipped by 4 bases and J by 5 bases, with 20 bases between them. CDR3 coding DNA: TGTGCCAGCAGTTCCTCCTCTTCGGGGGGCTTGTATGGCTACACCTTC. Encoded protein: CASSSSSSGGLYGYTF.

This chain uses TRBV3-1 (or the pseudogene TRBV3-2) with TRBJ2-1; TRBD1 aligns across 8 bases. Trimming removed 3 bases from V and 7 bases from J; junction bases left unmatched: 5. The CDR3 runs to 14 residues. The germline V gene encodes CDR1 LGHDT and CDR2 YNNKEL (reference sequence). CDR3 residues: CASSQQDRVNEQFF. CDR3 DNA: TGTGCCAGCAGCCAGCAGGACAGGGTGAATGAGCAGTTCTTC.

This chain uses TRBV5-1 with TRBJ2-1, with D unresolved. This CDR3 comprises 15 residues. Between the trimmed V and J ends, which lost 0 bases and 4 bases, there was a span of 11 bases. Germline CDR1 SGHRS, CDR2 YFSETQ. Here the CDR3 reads CASSLGLTRYNEQFF. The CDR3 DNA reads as TGCGCCAGCAGCTTGGGCCTGACGCGGTACAATGAGCAGTTCTTC.

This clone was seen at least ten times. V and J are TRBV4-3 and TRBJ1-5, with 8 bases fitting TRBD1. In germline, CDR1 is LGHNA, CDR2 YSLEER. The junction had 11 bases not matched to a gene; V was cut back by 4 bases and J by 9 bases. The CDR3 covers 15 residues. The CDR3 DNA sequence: TGCGCCAGCAGCCGAGACAGGGGAATCTCTTGGCCCCAGCATTTT. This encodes CASSRDRGISWPQHF.

CDR3 region: CASSVSDSTDTQYF. The CDR3 bases are TGTGCCAGCAGCGTGTCAGATAGCACAGATACGCAGTATTTT. J is TRBJ2-3 and V is TRBV9; D gene ambiguous. V was trimmed by 2 bases and J by 0 bases, leaving 7 bases between them. Germline V gene lookup returns CDR1 SGDLS and CDR2 YYNGEE. The CDR3 extends over 14 amino acids.

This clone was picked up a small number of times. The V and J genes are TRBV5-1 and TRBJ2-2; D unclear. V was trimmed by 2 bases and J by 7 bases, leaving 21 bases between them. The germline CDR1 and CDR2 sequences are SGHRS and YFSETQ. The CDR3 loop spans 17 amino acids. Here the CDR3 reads CASSFLSTAWSGGELFF. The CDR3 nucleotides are TGCGCCAGCAGCTTCTTGTCAACTGCCTGGAGTGGCGGGGAGCTGTTTTTT.

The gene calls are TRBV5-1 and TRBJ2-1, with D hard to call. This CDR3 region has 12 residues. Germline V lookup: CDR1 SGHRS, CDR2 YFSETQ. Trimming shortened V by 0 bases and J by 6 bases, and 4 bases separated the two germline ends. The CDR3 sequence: CASSLGVNEQFF. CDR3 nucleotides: TGCGCCAGCAGCTTGGGAGTCAATGAGCAGTTCTTC.

The CDR3 here is CASSSGRRYSNQPQHF. Here the CDR3 DNA reads TGTGCCAGCAGTTCAGGGCGCCGCTATAGCAATCAGCCCCAGCATTTT. This chain links TRBV6-5 with TRBJ1-5; D perhaps matches TRBD1 (5 bases). V gave up 4 bases and J gave up 0 bases, with 13 bases separating them. The germline CDR1 and CDR2 sequences are MNHEY and SVGAGI. This CDR3 comprises 16 residues.

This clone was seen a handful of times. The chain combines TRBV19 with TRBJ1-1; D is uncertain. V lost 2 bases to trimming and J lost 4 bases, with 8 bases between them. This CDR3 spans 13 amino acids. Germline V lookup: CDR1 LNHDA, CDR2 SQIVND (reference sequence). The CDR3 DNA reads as TGTGCCAGTAGTATATTGGCCCGCACTGAAGCTTTCTTT. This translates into CASSILARTEAFF.

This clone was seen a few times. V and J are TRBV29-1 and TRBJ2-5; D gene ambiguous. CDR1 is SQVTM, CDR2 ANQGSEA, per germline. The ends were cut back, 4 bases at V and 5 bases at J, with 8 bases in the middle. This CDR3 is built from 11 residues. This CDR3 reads CSVVMRETQYF. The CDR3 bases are TGCAGCGTTGTTATGCGGGAGACCCAGTACTTC.

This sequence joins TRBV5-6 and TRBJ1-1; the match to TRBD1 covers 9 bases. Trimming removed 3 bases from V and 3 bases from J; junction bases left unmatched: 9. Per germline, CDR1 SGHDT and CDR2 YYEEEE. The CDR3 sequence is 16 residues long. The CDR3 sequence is CASSSPGTGPDTEAFF. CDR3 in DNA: TGTGCCAGCAGCTCCCCCGGGACAGGGCCCGACACTGAAGCTTTCTTT.

Here the CDR3 reads CSVDTGGSTGELFF. The CDR3, as DNA: TGCAGCGTTGATACAGGGGGGAGTACCGGGGAGCTGTTTTTT. The rearrangement links TRBV29-1 to TRBJ2-2, with 8 nucleotides matching TRBD1. CDR3 length: 14 amino acids. Trimming cost V 3 bases and J 5 bases; bases outside gene matches: 5. Germline V CDR1 and CDR2: SQVTM, ANQGSEA.

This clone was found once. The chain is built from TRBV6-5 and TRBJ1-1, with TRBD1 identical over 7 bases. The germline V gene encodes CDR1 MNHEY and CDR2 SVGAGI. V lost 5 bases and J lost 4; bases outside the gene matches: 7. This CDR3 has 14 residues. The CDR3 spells CASSQTGQSTEAFF. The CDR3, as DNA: TGTGCCAGCAGTCAGACAGGGCAATCCACTGAAGCTTTCTTT.

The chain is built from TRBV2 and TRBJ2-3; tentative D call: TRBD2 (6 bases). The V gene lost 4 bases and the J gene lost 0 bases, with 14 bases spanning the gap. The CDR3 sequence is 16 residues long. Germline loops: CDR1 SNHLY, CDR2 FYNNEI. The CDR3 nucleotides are TGTGCCAGCAGTGCAGGAGGGGACGGGAGCACAGATACGCAGTATTTT. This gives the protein CASSAGGDGSTDTQYF.

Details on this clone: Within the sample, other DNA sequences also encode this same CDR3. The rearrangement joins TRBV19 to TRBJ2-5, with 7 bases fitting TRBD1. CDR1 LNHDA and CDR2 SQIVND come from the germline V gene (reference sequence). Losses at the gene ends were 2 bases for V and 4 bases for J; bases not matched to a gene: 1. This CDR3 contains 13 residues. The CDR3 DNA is TGTGCCAGTAGTATAAACAGGGGAGAGACCCAGTACTTC. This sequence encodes CASSINRGETQYF. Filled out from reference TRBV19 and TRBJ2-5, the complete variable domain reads DGGITQSPKYLFRKEGQNVTLSCEQNLNHDAMYWYRQDPGQGLRLIYYSQIVNDFQKGDIAEGYSVSREKKESFPLTVTSAQKNPTAFYLCASSINRGETQYFGPGTRLLVL.

CDR3 DNA: TGTGCCAGCACAGGGGTTAACACCGGGGAGCTGTTTTTT. Amino acids: CASTGVNTGELFF. J is TRBJ2-2 and V is TRBV6-5; D perhaps matches TRBD1 (6 bases). Germline V gene lookup returns CDR1 MNHEY and CDR2 SVGAGI. V lost 7 bases to trimming and J lost 2 bases, with 8 bases between them. The CDR3 covers 13 residues.

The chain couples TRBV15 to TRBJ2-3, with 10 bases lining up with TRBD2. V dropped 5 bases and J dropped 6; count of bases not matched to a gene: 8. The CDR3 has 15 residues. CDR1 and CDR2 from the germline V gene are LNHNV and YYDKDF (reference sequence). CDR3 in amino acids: CATSLRLAGVDTQYF. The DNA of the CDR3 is TGTGCCACCAGCTTACGGCTAGCGGGAGTGGATACGCAGTATTTT. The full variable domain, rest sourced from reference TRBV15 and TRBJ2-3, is DAMVIQNPRYQVTQFGKPVTLSCSQTLNHNVMYWYQQKSSQAPKLLFHYYDKDFNNEADTPDNFQSRRPNTSFCFLDIRSPGLGDTAMYLCATSLRLAGVDTQYFGPGTRLTVL.

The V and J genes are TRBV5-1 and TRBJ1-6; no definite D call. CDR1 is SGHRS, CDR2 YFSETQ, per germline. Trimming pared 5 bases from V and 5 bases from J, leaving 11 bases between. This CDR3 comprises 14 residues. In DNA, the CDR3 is TGCGCCAGCAGACGGGGAACTAATAATTCACCCCTCCACTTT. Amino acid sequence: CASRRGTNNSPLHF.

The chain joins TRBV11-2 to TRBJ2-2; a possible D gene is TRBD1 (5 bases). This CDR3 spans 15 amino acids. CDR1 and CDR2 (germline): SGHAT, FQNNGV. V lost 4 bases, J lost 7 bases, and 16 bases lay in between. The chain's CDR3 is CASSSLTGKGGELFF. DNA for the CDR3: TGTGCCAGCAGCTCCCTAACAGGAAAAGGCGGGGAGCTGTTTTTT.

The CDR3: CASTRDRNSPLHF. The CDR3 bases are TGTGCCAGCACCAGGGACAGAAATTCACCCCTCCACTTT. The V call is TRBV25-1, the J call TRBJ1-6; 7 nucleotides agree with TRBD1. J gave up 7 bases and V 7 bases, and 4 bases lay outside the gene matches. Germline CDR1 and CDR2: MGHDK and SYGVNS. The CDR3 contains 13 residues.

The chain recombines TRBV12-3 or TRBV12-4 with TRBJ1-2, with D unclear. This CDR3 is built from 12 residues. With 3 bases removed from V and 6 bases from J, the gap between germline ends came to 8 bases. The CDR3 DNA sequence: TGTGCCAGCAGTTTCTCAGTGAATGGCTACACCTTC. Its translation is CASSFSVNGYTF.

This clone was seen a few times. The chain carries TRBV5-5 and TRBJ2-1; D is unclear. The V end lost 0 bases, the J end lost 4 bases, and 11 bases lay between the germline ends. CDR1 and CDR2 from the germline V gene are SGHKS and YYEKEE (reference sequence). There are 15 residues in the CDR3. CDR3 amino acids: CASSLGQVIYNEQFF. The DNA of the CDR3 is TGTGCCAGCAGCTTGGGGCAGGTGATTTACAATGAGCAGTTCTTC.

CDR3 region: CASSTSDRGRLETQYF. The CDR3, as DNA: TGTGCCAGCAGCACTTCGGACAGGGGGCGATTAGAGACCCAGTACTTC. The J gene is TRBJ2-5, the V gene TRBV9; 11 bases match TRBD1. J gave up 4 bases and V 4 bases, and 9 bases lay outside the gene matches. The CDR3 spans 16 residues. Germline CDR1 and CDR2: SGDLS and YYNGEE. Full variable domain (outside the CDR3, taken from reference TRBV9 and TRBJ2-5): DSGVTQTPKHLITATGQRVTLRCSPRSGDLSVYWYQQSLDQGLQFLIQYYNGEERAKGNILERFSAQQFPDLHSELNLSSLELGDSALYFCASSTSDRGRLETQYFGPGTRLLVL.

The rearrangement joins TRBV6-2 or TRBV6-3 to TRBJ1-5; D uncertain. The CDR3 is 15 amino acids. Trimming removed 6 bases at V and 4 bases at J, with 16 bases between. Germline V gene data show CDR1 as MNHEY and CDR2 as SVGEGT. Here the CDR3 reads CASSGTRAGNQPQHF. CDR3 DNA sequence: TGTGCCAGCAGCGGAACGAGGGCCGGGAATCAGCCCCAGCATTTT.

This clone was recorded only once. The DNA of the CDR3 is TGTGCCAGCAGCTTAGACGGTTTCTCCTACAATGAGCAGTTCTTC. This translates into CASSLDGFSYNEQFF. The V call is TRBV11-2, the J call TRBJ2-1; D is undetermined. Germline V gives CDR1 SGHAT, CDR2 FQNNGV. V lost 0 bases, J lost 0 bases, and 6 bases lay in between. There are 15 residues in the CDR3.